This T cell receptor (beta chain) was sequenced in a study of blood T cell repertoires in COVID-19 (dated by TCRdb to 2018 to 2021). Regarding the study in general: Samples covering the acute and convalescent phases of COVID-19 were provided by collaborators in the United States, Italy and Spain. The material from the prospective study consisted of cDNA or gDNA derived from T cells, B-cell-depleted T cells, or PBMCs. The samples were drawn from two sources: the first 160 participants of the ongoing ImmuneRACE study, and 1,000 to 1,500 subjects contributed by 6 global collaborators. The dataset comprised deeply sampled blood TCRbeta repertoires from subjects exposed to, actively infected with, or recovered from COVID-19. A de-identified subject ID, COVID-19 status, age in years and sex were almost always included in the sample metadata. HLA class I and class II types, where available, came from metadata supplied by the sample provider rather than from assay-based typing. The repertoires were made available in a free public database intended to serve as a resource for research on the immune response to SARS-CoV-2. Overall results and qualifications from the work: The quantity of clinical and demographic metadata differed by source and by participant and was supplied without curation.

In this sample, this clone turned up once. It lacks a known antigen. No base qualities exist here, and no much larger clone lies one base off it. The collaborating institutions used their own protocols to collect whole blood in K2EDTA tubes. For TCRbeta analysis, collaborators shipped samples in one of three forms: frozen whole blood, isolated PBMCs, or DNA extracted from either of those sample types. TCRbeta CDR3 regions were amplified from genomic DNA using the immunoSEQ Assay, a bias-controlled multiplex PCR. Per the source publication's procedure: Within the assay, amplification of reference gene primers was used to estimate how many nucleated cells each sample contained. Sequence reads were collapsed and filtered to measure the absolute abundance of every unique TCRbeta CDR3 rearrangement. Productive Simpson clonality was computed per sample as the square root of Simpson's diversity index over productive rearrangements. TCRdb stores this immuneACCESS table with in-frame sequences only. Part of the clones is absent; in the studies checked, under half of the shortfall reflects unresolved V genes, and no reason is known for the rest. The V and J calls and the clone size are those of that table, but D and trimming were determined from the DNA. Counted in this sample were about 120,000 clones; around 79% of them appeared once. The ten biggest clones cover about 2.3% of the sample.

Trimmed from V: 4 bases; trimmed from J: 6 bases; junction bases lacking a gene match: 11. Spanning cysteine to phenylalanine, the CDR3 consists of 16 amino acids. CDR3 DNA is the only sequence kept; it has 48 bases, read in frame from the first base. The germline V gene specifies KGHDR as CDR1 and SFDVKD as CDR2. Recombination joined TRBV24-1 with TRBJ2-1, with 7 bases matching TRBD1. This clonotype was obtained from a man in his sixties or seventies with acute or convalescent COVID-19. The sequenced sample consisted of peripheral blood. The DNA sequence is as follows: TGTGCCACCAGTGACCCTTCACAGGGGATGTCCAATGAGCAGTTCTTC. This is translated as CATSDPSQGMSNEQFF.